Below are 25 T cell receptor beta chains sequenced from a single sample in a study of identifying expanded T cells in peripheral blood. Clones were sequenced by immunoSEQ multiplex PCR, and TCRdb holds only the in-frame ones, with some missing. The sample has approximately 130,000 clones, approximately 88% seen once; the top ten hold 2.5% to 3.5%. Sequenced input: blood. These receptors were obtained from a person between 18 and 75 years old in good health.

This chain links TRBV5-5 with TRBJ2-2; D possibly corresponds to TRBD2 (6 bases). The CDR3 totals 16 residues. CDR1 is SGHKS and CDR2 is YYEKEE in the germline V gene (reference sequence). The germline V and J ends were trimmed by 1 base and 3 bases, with 13 bases remaining between them. CDR3 nucleotides: TGTGCCAGCAGCTTGTGGCTAGCGCGAGACACCGGGGAGCTGTTTTTT. Amino acids: CASSLWLARDTGELFF.

The chain joins TRBV15 to TRBJ1-5, with D perhaps TRBD1 (5 bases). V was pared by 0 bases and J by 1 base, with 7 bases between. Germline CDR1 and CDR2: LNHNV and YYDKDF (reference sequence). This CDR3 is 15 amino acids long. CDR3: CATSREGGSNQPQHF. The DNA of the CDR3 is TGTGCCACCAGCAGAGAGGGGGGGAGCAATCAGCCCCAGCATTTT.

The J gene is TRBJ1-5, the V gene TRBV6-6, with no clear D. V was shortened by 2 bases and J by 11 bases, with 16 bases between the two germline ends. Germline CDR1 and CDR2: MNHNY and SVGAGI (reference sequence). The CDR3 length is 14 residues. CDR3 nucleotide sequence: TGTGCCAGCAGTTACCCCCAAACGCCGTCAGCCCAGCATTTT. Amino acid sequence: CASSYPQTPSAQHF.

The chain carries TRBV5-1 and TRBJ2-6; D gene unclear. This CDR3 has 17 amino acids. Trimming took 0 bases from V and 0 from J, leaving 10 bases between them. Germline CDR1 reads SGHRS; CDR2 reads YFSETQ. CDR3 region: CASSLEEPGSGANVLTF. DNA for the CDR3: TGCGCCAGCAGCTTGGAGGAACCAGGCTCTGGGGCCAACGTCCTGACTTTC.

This clone has just a few counts. The V call is TRBV4-3, the J call TRBJ1-4; no clear D gene. V gave up 0 bases and J gave up 10 bases, with 18 bases separating them. This CDR3 comprises 16 residues. Germline loops: CDR1 LGHNA, CDR2 YSLEER. CDR3 loop: CASSQEGGRDRGKLFF. The CDR3 nucleotides are TGCGCCAGCAGCCAAGAGGGTGGAAGGGATCGAGGAAAACTGTTTTTT.

The chain links TRBV7-6 to TRBJ2-1, with 10 bases that match TRBD1. The CDR3 is made up of 16 amino acids. Germline lookup yields CDR1 SGHVS and CDR2 FNYEAQ. J lost 2 bases, V lost 6 bases, and 7 bases had no gene match. The CDR3, as DNA: TGTGCCAGCAGGCCGACAGGGGGCAGGGCCTACAATGAGCAGTTCTTC. It encodes CASRPTGGRAYNEQFF.

The chain joins TRBV5-8 to TRBJ1-2, with D unclear. V lost 1 base and J lost 8, with 15 bases in between. In germline, CDR1 is SGHTS, CDR2 YDEGEE. The CDR3 covers 14 residues. CDR3 bases: TGTGCCAGCAGCTTGTATCTGTCCTCTAAAGGCTACACCTTC. Translation gives CASSLYLSSKGYTF.

V and J are TRBV7-9 and TRBJ1-2; TRBD1 matches 8 bases. In germline, CDR1 is SEHNR, CDR2 FQNEAQ (reference sequence). This CDR3 contains 13 residues. The J segment lost 8 bases and the V segment lost 4 bases, leaving 6 bases of the junction unmatched. CDR3 region: CASSSTGDMGYTF. CDR3 DNA: TGTGCCAGCAGCTCGACAGGGGATATGGGCTACACCTTC.

This rearrangement joins TRBV30 to TRBJ2-5, with D possibly being TRBD1 (6 bases). Trimming left V 6 bases short and J 3 bases short, with 17 bases between. Germline V lookup: CDR1 GTSNPN, CDR2 SVGIG (reference sequence). This CDR3 has 14 amino acids. The CDR3 loop is CACSLWTAEETQYF. The CDR3 DNA reads as TGTGCCTGTAGTCTTTGGACAGCCGAAGAGACCCAGTACTTC. The variable domain in full, with the rest retrieved from reference TRBV30 and TRBJ2-5, is SQTIHQWPATLVQPVGSPLSLECTVEGTSNPNLYWYRQAAGRGLQLLFYSVGIGQISSEVPQNLSASRPQDRQFILSSKKLLLSDSGFYLCACSLWTAEETQYFGPGTRLLVL.

This chain uses TRBV6-5 with TRBJ2-7, with D unresolved. Germline CDR1 and CDR2: MNHEY and SVGAGI. CDR3 length equals 13 residues. With 5 bases removed from V and 2 bases from J, the gap between germline ends came to 10 bases. CDR3 region: CASSTGSPYEQYF. The CDR3 coding sequence is TGTGCCAGCAGTACGGGTTCACCCTACGAGCAGTACTTC.

The rearrangement joins TRBV7-2 to TRBJ2-7, with TRBD2 as a possible D gene (5 bases). V was trimmed by 0 bases and J by 3 bases, leaving 12 bases between them. The V gene's germline CDR1 is SGHTA and CDR2 FQGNSA. The CDR3 has 15 amino acids. CDR3 coding DNA: TGTGCCAGCAGCTTAGCCCGGGGAGCCAACTACGAGCAGTACTTC. Its translation: CASSLARGANYEQYF.

This clone was picked up one time. The rearrangement joins TRBV7-9 to TRBJ2-5; D is possibly TRBD1 (6 bases). Trimming removed 5 bases from V and 0 bases from J, with 10 bases in between. The CDR3 is made up of 14 amino acids. CDR1 SEHNR and CDR2 FQNEAQ come from the germline V gene (reference sequence). The CDR3 is CASSPYRDQETQYF. CDR3 coding DNA: TGTGCCAGCAGCCCATACAGGGACCAAGAGACCCAGTACTTC.

The chain has TRBV4-1 and TRBJ2-1, with 9 nucleotides matching TRBD1. This CDR3 region has 13 residues. Unmatched junction bases numbered 6, after V lost 6 bases and J lost 9 bases. Germline V lookup: CDR1 MGHRA, CDR2 YSYEKL. Here the CDR3 DNA reads TGCGCCAGCAGGGACAGGGGACTCAGTGAGCAGTTCTTC. Translated, it gives CASRDRGLSEQFF.

This rearrangement joins TRBV5-1 to TRBJ2-7, with D perhaps assigned TRBD1 or TRBD2 (5 bases each). The V end was cut by 3 bases, the J end by 3 bases, with 10 bases between. The V gene's germline CDR1 is SGHRS and CDR2 YFSETQ. This CDR3 comprises 13 residues. In DNA form, the CDR3 reads TGCGCCAGCAGCTGGGGACCTGGCTACGAGCAGTACTTC. Encoded protein: CASSWGPGYEQYF.

The V call is TRBV4-3, the J call TRBJ1-1, with 12 nucleotides matching TRBD1. Germline V lookup: CDR1 LGHNA, CDR2 YSLEER. With 0 bases clipped from V and 3 bases from J, the junction kept 11 bases outside the gene matches. The CDR3 sequence is 19 residues long. The CDR3 coding sequence is TGCGCCAGCAGCCAAGATCTCGGGACAGGGGGCCTGAGGGACACTGAAGCTTTCTTT. Encoded protein: CASSQDLGTGGLRDTEAFF.

This chain uses TRBV10-3 with TRBJ1-1; D remains ambiguous. Trimming took 2 bases from V and 3 from J, leaving 10 bases between them. Per germline, CDR1 ENHRY and CDR2 SYGVKD. The CDR3 contains 14 residues. The CDR3 DNA is TGTGCCATCAGTGAGAAGGGTGGGTACACTGAAGCTTTCTTT. Its translation: CAISEKGGYTEAFF.

The rearrangement joins TRBV5-4 to TRBJ1-2; D might be TRBD1 (6 bases). The germline V and J ends were trimmed by 3 bases and 0 bases, with 12 bases remaining between them. This CDR3 contains 15 residues. Germline CDR1 is SGHNT and CDR2 is YYREEE (reference sequence). This CDR3 reads CASSWGAGSNYGYTF. The CDR3 DNA reads TGTGCCAGCAGCTGGGGGGCCGGGTCTAACTATGGCTACACCTTC.

The chain joins TRBV11-2 to TRBJ1-2; possible D gene TRBD1, 6 bases. Germline-derived CDR1 and CDR2 are SGHAT and FQNNGV. Trimming left V 1 base short and J 7 bases short, with 16 bases between. This CDR3 has 15 amino acids. This CDR3 is CASSLGGGGGRGYTF. Written as DNA, the CDR3 is TGTGCCAGCAGCTTAGGTGGTGGGGGCGGGCGTGGCTACACCTTC. The variable domain in full, with the rest retrieved from reference TRBV11-2 and TRBJ1-2, is EAGVAQSPRYKIIEKRQSVAFWCNPISGHATLYWYQQILGQGPKLLIQFQNNGVVDDSQLPKDRFSAERLKGVDSTLKIQPAKLEDSAVYLCASSLGGGGGRGYTFGSGTRLTVV.

The chain couples TRBV29-1 to TRBJ2-7, with D possibly called TRBD1 or TRBD2 (7 bases each). In germline, CDR1 is SQVTM, CDR2 ANQGSEA. There are 14 residues in the CDR3. Trimming took 0 bases from V and 3 from J, leaving 12 bases between them. The CDR3 bases are TGCAGCGTTGAAGATCAGGGGGGGCACTACGAGCAGTACTTC. Protein: CSVEDQGGHYEQYF.

The V gene is TRBV19, the J gene TRBJ1-3; D unresolved. Germline assignment: CDR1 LNHDA and CDR2 SQIVND (reference sequence). Trimming cost V 8 bases and J 0 bases, with 5 bases left between them. The CDR3 is 12 residues long. The CDR3 DNA reads as TGTGCCAGTTTCAGCTCTGGAAACACCATATATTTT. It translates to CASFSSGNTIYF.

The chain uses TRBV7-2 and TRBJ2-3; no definite D call. Trimming pared 2 bases from V and 5 bases from J, leaving 5 bases between. The CDR3 has 12 residues. Germline values: CDR1 SGHTA, CDR2 FQGNSA. The CDR3 is CASSLLIDTQYF. The CDR3 nucleotides are TGTGCCAGCAGCTTATTGATAGATACGCAGTATTTT.

The rearrangement uses TRBV10-3 and TRBJ1-1; D unclear. Looked up from germline, CDR1 is ENHRY and CDR2 is SYGVKD. The CDR3 length is 13 residues. V was shortened by 8 bases and J by 3 bases, with 13 bases between the two germline ends. For the CDR3, the DNA is TGTGCCATCTCGCCCTCCGGCGACACTGAAGCTTTCTTT. It yields the protein CAISPSGDTEAFF.

This clone was picked up one time. The chain has TRBV2 and TRBJ2-5; no reliable D call. This CDR3 spans 13 amino acids. Trimming shortened V by 7 bases and J by 4 bases, and 13 bases separated the two germline ends. From germline, CDR1 is SNHLY and CDR2 FYNNEI. In nucleotides, the CDR3 is TGTGCCAGCAAAGCCTGGGTGAGAGAGACCCAGTACTTC. Translation gives CASKAWVRETQYF.

The chain links TRBV19 to TRBJ1-4; no reliable D call. Germline assignment: CDR1 LNHDA and CDR2 SQIVND (reference sequence). There are 16 residues in the CDR3. V dropped 7 bases and J dropped 0 bases, with 15 bases sitting between them. The CDR3 DNA reads as TGTGCCAGTACGTCCTGGGCGGGTACAACTAATGAAAAACTGTTTTTT. This gives the protein CASTSWAGTTNEKLFF.

The J gene is TRBJ1-2, the V gene TRBV18, with 8 nucleotides matching TRBD1. J was trimmed by 7 bases and V by 6 bases; bases with no gene match: 7. Germline V gives CDR1 KGHSH, CDR2 LQKENI. This CDR3 has 13 residues. CDR3 coding DNA: TGTGCCAGCTCTCAAACAGGGGGTGGTGGCTACACCTTC. This codes for CASSQTGGGGYTF.